These 2 T cell receptor beta chains came from one sample sequenced in a study of OX40 agonist ivuxolimab in advanced cancers. Assay used: immunoSEQ multiplex PCR; TCRdb lists only in-frame clones, some missing. Among just over 35,000 clones listed, more than 75% were seen once. The sample was CD4+ or CD8+ T cells sorted from blood, taken in a trial of the OX40 agonist ivuxolimab. The receptor set was obtained from an adult with an advanced solid tumor such as melanoma, head and neck, liver or kidney cancer.

V gene TRBV7-9 combines with J gene TRBJ1-1; D remains unclear. Trimming stripped 5 bases from V and 3 bases from J, with 10 bases between. The CDR3 loop spans 13 amino acids. From germline, CDR1 is SEHNR and CDR2 FQNEAQ (reference sequence). The CDR3 here is CASSQEVDTEAFF. CDR3 DNA: TGTGCCAGCAGCCAAGAAGTGGACACTGAAGCTTTCTTT.

This rearrangement joins TRBV5-6 to TRBJ2-6; TRBD1 matches 9 bases. V shed 4 bases, J shed 4 bases, and the junction held 3 bases outside the gene matches. The CDR3 runs to 15 residues. The germline gives CDR1 SGHDT, CDR2 YYEEEE. The CDR3 nucleotides read TGTGCCAGCAGCCGGGACAGGGTAGGGGCCAACGTCCTGACTTTC. Its protein product is CASSRDRVGANVLTF.